The rows below give T cell receptor beta chains drawn from one sample of a study of glioma-infiltrating T cells after dendritic cell vaccination. Sequenced by immunoSEQ multiplex PCR; TCRdb stores in-frame clones only, minus some. Among about 30,000 clones, roughly nine tenths were seen once, and the ten largest hold less than 2.5%. The specimen was blood, collected before dendritic cell vaccination. These receptors came from a human donor with glioblastoma. Each CDR3 is given with its conserved first and last residue.

V: TRBV6-1
CDR3: CASSEQQGVGNEQFF

V: TRBV7-9
CDR3: CASSLGQGREKLFF

V: TRBV5-4
CDR3: CASSLQDLGNTIYF

V: TRBV19
CDR3: CASSIGQGANTEAFF

V: TRBV6-1
CDR3: CASRGQGGDYEQYF

V: TRBV4-1
CDR3: CASSHFLGTDTQYF

V: TRBV7-9
CDR3: CASSVGGDTEAFF

V: TRBV5-1
CDR3: CASSLSAGDTQYF

V: TRBV6-1
CDR3: CASSEGPITGRRGYTF

V: TRBV16
CDR3: CASSQSTGGSPLHF

V: TRBV11-2
CDR3: CASSLDLRGGLTDTQYF

V: TRBV30
CDR3: CAWRKQGNTEAFF

V: TRBV2
CDR3: CASSAQVLGLEQYF

V: TRBV5-1
CDR3: CASSTTGPPETQYF

V: TRBV11-2
CDR3: CASSLLGISYNEQFF

V: TRBV19
CDR3: CASSIGLAETQYF

V: TRBV18
CDR3: CASSPTTSRGDEKLFF

V: TRBV11-3
CDR3: CASSRRDRGKSATNEKLFF